The rows below give T cell receptor beta chains drawn from one sample of a study of PD-L1 blockade in urothelial cancer. TCRdb's copy holds only in-frame clones and misses some; the assay was immunoSEQ multiplex PCR. The sample lists approximately 50,000 clones, 84% occurring once. This specimen consisted of PBMCs, obtained around atezolizumab (anti-PD-L1) treatment. These receptors came from a man between 50 and 59 years old with urothelial cancer. Both conserved end residues are trimmed from each CDR3.

V	J	CDR3
TRBV7-2	TRBJ2-3	ASSLVITSGTTDTQY
TRBV19	TRBJ1-1	ASSIGSGGRAEAF
TRBV7-9	TRBJ2-2	ASSLLGQATGELF
TRBV6-5	TRBJ1-6	ASRSPGFSPLH
TRBV6-1	TRBJ1-5	ASSDHRGTNQPQH
TRBV11-3	TRBJ2-2	ASSSSGGRLTGELF
TRBV5-1	TRBJ2-5	ASSPGTEQETQY
TRBV5-1	TRBJ2-5	ASSGGTSQETQY
TRBV6-5	TRBJ1-4	ASSYQPDRAEKLF
TRBV7-2	TRBJ2-5	ASRLPGQKETQY
TRBV29-1	TRBJ2-7	SAFTGAAYEQY
TRBV9	TRBJ1-1	ASSVAWVNRANTEAF
TRBV18	TRBJ2-1	ASSSPGLAGANPF
TRBV7-3	TRBJ2-3	ASSLTGGTSGGSPTDTQY
TRBV2	TRBJ1-4	ASSETGLTNEKLF
TRBV14	TRBJ1-6	ASSPRLSVGGSPLH
TRBV30	TRBJ2-1	AWRRTSGYNEQF
TRBV18	TRBJ2-1	ASSPPGLASNEQF
TRBV6-1	TRBJ2-1	ASSELGRGRGF
TRBV7-9	TRBJ2-5	ATRIGETQY
TRBV6-1	TRBJ1-2	ASSEGGGGFGGGYT
TRBV6-1	TRBJ2-1	ASSDASGGQQF
TRBV2	TRBJ1-1	SSQGTLNTEAF
TRBV2	TRBJ2-2	ASSLRAGQANTGELF
TRBV7-9	TRBJ2-5	ASNPEVETQY
TRBV7-9	TRBJ2-7	ASSLGTSGNSYEQY
TRBV29-1	TRBJ1-5	SVSTGTSTYSNQPQH
TRBV6-6	TRBJ1-5	ASSYLTGVSGQPQH
TRBV7-2	TRBJ2-1	ASSLSLSEQF
TRBV18	TRBJ2-6	ASSNREGNSGANVLT
TRBV27	TRBJ2-7	ASSLTRMSSYEQY
TRBV7-6	TRBJ2-3	ASSPRGGEDTQY
TRBV7-2	TRBJ2-1	ASSRGGRVITGNEQF
TRBV19	TRBJ1-2	ASSSPGKNYGYT
TRBV19	TRBJ1-1	ASSIGQGGEAF
TRBV5-4	TRBJ1-6	ASSNRGTGGNSPLH
TRBV5-6	TRBJ2-7	ATAGWDPSGGLYEQY
TRBV6-1	TRBJ2-7	ASTRDLLGSSEQY
TRBV30	TRBJ1-3	AWSDRASRSGNTIY
TRBV6-5	TRBJ2-7	ASSYSGVKGYEQY
TRBV6-5	TRBJ1-5	ASSDRNNQPQH
TRBV19	TRBJ2-1	ASSIAQGVSEQF
TRBV28	TRBJ2-7	ASSLTVSYEQY
TRBV15	TRBJ2-2	ATSRDEGARTGELF
TRBV25-1	TRBJ2-5	ASSESREETQY